The 11 T cell receptor beta chains in this list originate from one sample, sequenced in a study of shared clonotypes between healthy human individuals. The repertoire was sequenced with immunoSEQ multiplex PCR; TCRdb's copy has only in-frame clones and lacks some. The sample lists hundreds of thousands of clones, roughly 79% occurring once. The sample comprised PBMCs. The receptors shown here come from a woman between 40 and 55 years old in good health. Some clones in this sample may be carry-over from other donors' samples.

A few counts support this clone. This chain joins TRBV29-1 and TRBJ1-1; D gene unclear. The germline V gene has CDR1 SQVTM and CDR2 ANQGSEA. Trimming shortened V by 3 bases and J by 4 bases, and 9 bases separated the two germline ends. The CDR3 loop spans 12 amino acids. CDR3 DNA: TGCAGCGTTGACGGCAGCCCCACTGAAGCTTTCTTT. This gives the protein CSVDGSPTEAFF.

The rearrangement joins TRBV10-3 to TRBJ2-1; TRBD2 aligns across 12 bases. The CDR3 is made up of 15 amino acids. The V and J ends lost 6 bases and 5 bases, in that order; junction bases with no gene match: 5. Per germline, CDR1 ENHRY and CDR2 SYGVKD. This CDR3 reads CAIRIGLAGNNEQFF. DNA of the CDR3: TGTGCCATCAGGATCGGACTAGCGGGAAACAATGAGCAGTTCTTC.

About this clone itself: Within the sample, other DNA sequences also encode this same CDR3. This chain joins TRBV18 and TRBJ1-1; D call uncertain. CDR1 and CDR2 from the germline V gene are KGHSH and LQKENI. The length of the CDR3 is 12 residues. V was clipped by 6 bases and J by 1 base, with 6 bases between them. The CDR3 is CASSAGNTEAFF. CDR3 bases: TGTGCCAGCTCCGCAGGGAACACTGAAGCTTTCTTT. The full variable domain, with the rest looked up from reference TRBV18 and TRBJ1-1, is NAGVMQNPRHLVRRRGQEARLRCSPMKGHSHVYWYRQLPEEGLKFMVYLQKENIIDESGMPKERFSAEFPKEGPSILRIQQVVRGDSAAYFCASSAGNTEAFFGQGTRLTVV.

The chain employs TRBV10-3 and TRBJ2-7; TRBD1 or TRBD2 may be the D gene (5 bases each). This CDR3 has 14 amino acids. The V and J ends lost 4 bases and 4 bases respectively, with 14 bases between them. Germline CDR1 and CDR2: ENHRY and SYGVKD. The CDR3 coding sequence is TGTGCCATCAGTGTCGGGACGATCGGTTACGAGCAGTACTTC. Its translation is CAISVGTIGYEQYF.

The rearrangement links TRBV7-8 to TRBJ2-7; D remains ambiguous. Between the trimmed V and J ends, which lost 1 base and 1 base, there was a span of 2 bases. CDR3 length: 12 amino acids. CDR1 and CDR2 from the germline V gene are SGHVS and FQNEAQ. DNA for the CDR3: TGTGCCAGCAGCTTAGGATCCTACGAGCAGTACTTC. Its protein is CASSLGSYEQYF.

The chain uses TRBV5-1 and TRBJ1-1, with TRBD1 as a possible D gene (5 bases). The CDR3 sequence is 14 residues long. V was clipped by 4 bases and J by 2 bases, with 12 bases between them. Germline CDR1 is SGHRS and CDR2 is YFSETQ. The CDR3 region has the DNA TGCGCCAGCAGCAGCAGACAGAGAAACACTGAAGCTTTCTTT. Translated, it gives CASSSRQRNTEAFF.

The rearrangement uses TRBV5-1 and TRBJ2-5; D assignment may be TRBD1 or TRBD2 (5 bases each). Trimming took 2 bases from V and 2 from J, leaving 13 bases between them. The CDR3 is 15 residues long. Germline V gene data show CDR1 as SGHRS and CDR2 as YFSETQ. In nucleotides, the CDR3 is TGCGCCAGCAGCTTCGGGCTCGGGGCTCAAGAGACCCAGTACTTC. Translated: CASSFGLGAQETQYF.

This rearrangement joins TRBV27 to TRBJ2-5; D is possibly TRBD2 (5 bases). The germline V and J ends were trimmed by 6 bases and 4 bases, with 12 bases remaining between them. From germline, CDR1 is MNHEY and CDR2 SMNVEV (reference sequence). The CDR3 sequence is 13 residues long. The CDR3 DNA sequence: TGTGCCAGCAGGCTCGGGGTTGCAGAGACCCAGTACTTC. This gives the protein CASRLGVAETQYF.

The genes are TRBV5-4 and TRBJ2-4; D might be TRBD1 or TRBD2, each matching 5 bases. The V end was cut by 4 bases, the J end by 13 bases, with 12 bases between. CDR3 length: 11 residues. Germline V gene lookup returns CDR1 SGHNT and CDR2 YYREEE (reference sequence). The CDR3 DNA sequence: TGTGCCAGCAGCGCCGGACGGGACCAGTACTTC. Encoded protein: CASSAGRDQYF.

In the case of this clone: A much larger clone is a single base away; this may be a read error. The sample contains more than one DNA sequence encoding this CDR3. The chain has TRBV5-4 and TRBJ1-1; no reliable D call. This CDR3 contains 14 residues. Germline CDR1 reads SGHNT; CDR2 reads YYREEE (reference sequence). The V end was cut by 0 bases, the J end by 0 bases, with 6 bases between. CDR3 loop: CASSLDSLNTEAFF. In DNA, the CDR3 is TGTGCCAGCAGCTTGGACAGTCTGAACACTGAAGCTTTCTTT.

A few counts support this clone. Additional DNA sequences in this sample encode the identical CDR3. The chain employs TRBV28 and TRBJ2-7; D gene uncertain. The CDR3 is 13 amino acids. Trimming cost V 3 bases and J 1 base, with 7 bases left between them. CDR1 is MDHEN, CDR2 SYDVKM, per germline. The CDR3 DNA sequence: TGTGCCAGCAGTTTGCAAGCGTCCTACGAGCAGTACTTC. It encodes CASSLQASYEQYF.